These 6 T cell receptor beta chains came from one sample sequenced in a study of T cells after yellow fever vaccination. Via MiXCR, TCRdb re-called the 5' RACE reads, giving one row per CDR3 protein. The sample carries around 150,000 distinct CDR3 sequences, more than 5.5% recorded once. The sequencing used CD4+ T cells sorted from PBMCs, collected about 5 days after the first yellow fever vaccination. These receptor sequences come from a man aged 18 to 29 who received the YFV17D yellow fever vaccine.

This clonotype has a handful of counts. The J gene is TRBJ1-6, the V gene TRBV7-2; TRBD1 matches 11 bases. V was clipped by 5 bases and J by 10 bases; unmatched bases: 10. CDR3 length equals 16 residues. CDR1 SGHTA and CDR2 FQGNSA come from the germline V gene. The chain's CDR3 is CASSAGQGGLGSPLHF. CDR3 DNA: TGTGCCAGCAGCGCGGGACAGGGGGGTTTAGGATCACCCCTCCACTTT.

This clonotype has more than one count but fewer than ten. The CDR3 nucleotides read TGTGCCAGCAAAAGGGGGGGGTCAGATACGCAGTATTTT. Its translation: CASKRGGSDTQYF. The chain is built from TRBV25-1 and TRBJ2-3, with a possible D match to TRBD2 (7 bases). Trimming removed 7 bases at V and 4 bases at J, with 12 bases between. The CDR3 extends over 13 amino acids. Per germline, CDR1 MGHDK and CDR2 SYGVNS.

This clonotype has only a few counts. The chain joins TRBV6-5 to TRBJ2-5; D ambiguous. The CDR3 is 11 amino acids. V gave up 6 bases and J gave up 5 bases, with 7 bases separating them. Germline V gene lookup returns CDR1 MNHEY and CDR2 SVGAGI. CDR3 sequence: CASRVEETQYF. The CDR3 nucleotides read TGTGCCAGCAGGGTCGAGGAGACCCAGTACTTC.

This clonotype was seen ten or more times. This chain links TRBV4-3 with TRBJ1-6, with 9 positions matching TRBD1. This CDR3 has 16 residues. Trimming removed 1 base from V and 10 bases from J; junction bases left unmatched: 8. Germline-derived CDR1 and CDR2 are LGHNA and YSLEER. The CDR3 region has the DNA TGCGCCAGCAGCCAAGCGCTGGGACAGGGAGGGTCACCCCTCCACTTT. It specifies CASSQALGQGGSPLHF.

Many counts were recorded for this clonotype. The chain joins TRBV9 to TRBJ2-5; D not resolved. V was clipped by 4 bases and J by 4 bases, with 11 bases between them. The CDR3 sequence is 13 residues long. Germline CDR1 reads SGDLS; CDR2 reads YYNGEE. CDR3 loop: CASSSRTAETQYF. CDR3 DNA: TGTGCCAGCAGCTCGAGGACGGCAGAGACCCAGTACTTC.

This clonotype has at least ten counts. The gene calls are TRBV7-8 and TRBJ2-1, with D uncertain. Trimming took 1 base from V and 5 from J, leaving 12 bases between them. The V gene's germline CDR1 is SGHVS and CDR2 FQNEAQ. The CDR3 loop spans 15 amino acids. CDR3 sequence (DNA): TGTGCCAGCAGCTTAGAACTTTCGGAGAACAATGAGCAGTTCTTC. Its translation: CASSLELSENNEQFF.